This TCR beta chain was recovered during a study of CD8+ T cells in alopecia areata. As for the study in general: Tofacitinib was taken orally by treated patients, and the dose was 5 to 10 mg twice daily.

With respect to this clone: Its target is unknown.

Sequencing used cDNA as its template, made by extracting RNA and reverse transcribing it. Sequenced by immunoSEQ multiplex PCR; TCRdb stores in-frame clones only, minus some. The sample consists of 190,000 or so clones, about 60% of them appearing once. Sample treatment: oral pan-JAK inhibitor, 5-10 mg twice daily. It was from alopecia areata patients that lesional scalp punch biopsies and peripheral blood were collected. The CDR3 is made up of 12 amino acids. The germline V gene encodes CDR1 SGHAT and CDR2 FQNNGV. Germline trimming cut 4 bases from V and 6 bases from J; bases unmatched to any gene: 1. Study-level findings and limits: Researchers say the link of baseline CD8+ expansion to response remains uncertain, with one nonresponder. Scalp clonality dropped significantly under tofacitinib, as did expanded CD8+ top-100 clones.

J is TRBJ1-1 and V is TRBV11-2; 8 bases line up with TRBD1. The starting material was CD8+ T cells sorted from blood, obtained at week 24, from a patient treated with tofacitinib. The sequence was obtained from a human donor with alopecia areata. CDR3 protein: CASSSQGAEAFF. The DNA of the CDR3 is TGTGCCAGCAGCTCACAGGGGGCTGAAGCTTTCTTT.